This T cell receptor beta chain is drawn from a study of blood T cell repertoires in COVID-19. This CDR3 has 12 residues. Trimming shortened V by 2 bases and J by 11 bases, and 12 bases separated the two germline ends. Germline V CDR1 and CDR2: SNHLY, FYNNEI. Repertoires were generated with immunoSEQ multiplex PCR, while TCRdb's copy carries only in-frame clones and drops some. Altogether 96,000 or so clones are present, roughly 89% being singletons, with the ten largest covering roughly 4.2%. The J gene is TRBJ1-1, the V gene TRBV2; D is possibly TRBD1 (5 bases). This TCR came from a human donor with COVID-19, enrolled during active disease. The donor label of this sample is uncertain. Sequencing input: peripheral blood. The CDR3 loop reads CASSEWRGWAFF. The CDR3 nucleotides are TGTGCCAGCAGTGAATGGAGGGGATGGGCTTTCTTT.